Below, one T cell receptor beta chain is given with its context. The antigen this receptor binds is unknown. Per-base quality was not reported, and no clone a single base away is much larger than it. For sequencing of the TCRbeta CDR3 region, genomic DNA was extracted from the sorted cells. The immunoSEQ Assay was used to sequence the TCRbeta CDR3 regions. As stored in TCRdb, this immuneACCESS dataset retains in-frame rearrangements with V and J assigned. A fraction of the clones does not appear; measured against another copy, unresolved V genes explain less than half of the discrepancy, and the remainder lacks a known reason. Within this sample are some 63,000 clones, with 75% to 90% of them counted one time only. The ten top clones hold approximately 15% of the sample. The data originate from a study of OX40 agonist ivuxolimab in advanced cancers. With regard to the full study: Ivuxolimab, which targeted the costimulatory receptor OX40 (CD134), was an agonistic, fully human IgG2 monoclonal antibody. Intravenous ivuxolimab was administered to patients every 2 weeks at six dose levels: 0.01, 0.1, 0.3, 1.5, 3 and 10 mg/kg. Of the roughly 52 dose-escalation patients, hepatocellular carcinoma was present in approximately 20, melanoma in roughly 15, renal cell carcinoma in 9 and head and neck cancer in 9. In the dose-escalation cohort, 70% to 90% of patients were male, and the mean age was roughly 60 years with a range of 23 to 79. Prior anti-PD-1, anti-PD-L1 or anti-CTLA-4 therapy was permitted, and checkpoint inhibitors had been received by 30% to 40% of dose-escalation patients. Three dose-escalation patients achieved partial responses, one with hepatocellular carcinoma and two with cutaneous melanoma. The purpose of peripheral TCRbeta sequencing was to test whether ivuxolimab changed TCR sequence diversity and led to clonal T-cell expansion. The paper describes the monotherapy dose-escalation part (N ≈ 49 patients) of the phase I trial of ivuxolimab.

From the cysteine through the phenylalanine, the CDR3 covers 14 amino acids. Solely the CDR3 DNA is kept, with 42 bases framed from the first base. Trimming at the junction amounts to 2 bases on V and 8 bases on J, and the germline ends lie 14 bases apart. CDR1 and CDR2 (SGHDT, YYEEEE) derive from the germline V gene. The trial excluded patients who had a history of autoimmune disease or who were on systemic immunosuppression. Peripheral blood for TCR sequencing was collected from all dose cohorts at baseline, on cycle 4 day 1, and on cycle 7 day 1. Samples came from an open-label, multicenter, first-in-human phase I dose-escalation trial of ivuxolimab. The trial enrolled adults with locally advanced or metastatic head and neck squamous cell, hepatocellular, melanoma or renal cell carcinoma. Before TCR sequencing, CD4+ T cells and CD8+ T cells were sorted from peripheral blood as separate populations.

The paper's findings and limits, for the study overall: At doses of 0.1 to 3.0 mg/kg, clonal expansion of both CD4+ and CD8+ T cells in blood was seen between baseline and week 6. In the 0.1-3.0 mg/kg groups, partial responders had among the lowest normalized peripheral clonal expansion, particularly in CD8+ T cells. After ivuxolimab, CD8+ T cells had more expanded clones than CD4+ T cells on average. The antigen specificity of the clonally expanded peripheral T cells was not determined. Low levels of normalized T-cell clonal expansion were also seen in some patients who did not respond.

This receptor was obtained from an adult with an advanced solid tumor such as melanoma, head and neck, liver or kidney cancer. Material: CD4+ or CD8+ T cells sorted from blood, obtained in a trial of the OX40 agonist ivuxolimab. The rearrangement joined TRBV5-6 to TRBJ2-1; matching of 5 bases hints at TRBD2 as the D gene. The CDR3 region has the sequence CASSFRRPPYEQFF. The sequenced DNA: TGTGCCAGCAGCTTTAGGAGGCCCCCCTATGAGCAGTTCTTC.